The 26 T cell receptor beta chains below all came from one sample that was sequenced in a study of blood T cell repertoires in COVID-19 (dated by TCRdb to 2019 to 2021). Libraries came from the immunoSEQ multiplex PCR assay. In TCRdb, the immuneACCESS table is reduced to in-frame sequences with V and J assigned. These tables do not hold every clone; where another copy was compared, an unresolved V gene accounts for under half, and the others remain unexplained. A total of about 82,000 clones appear in this sample, around 89% of them only once. Of the sample, roughly 1.2% falls within the top ten clones. Sequencing was done on a sample of PBMCs or T cells enriched from blood (not recorded which). The receptor source for this set is a woman aged 45-59 years with acute COVID-19.

The chain links TRBV6-6 to TRBJ1-1, with 7 bases that match TRBD1. The germline V gene has CDR1 MNHNY and CDR2 SVGAGI (reference sequence). The J segment lost 0 bases and the V segment lost 2 bases, leaving 0 bases of the junction unmatched. The CDR3 length is 14 residues. The CDR3 sequence: CASSYQGVNTEAFF. CDR3 in DNA: TGTGCCAGCAGTTACCAGGGGGTGAACACTGAAGCTTTCTTT.

The rearrangement uses TRBV7-8 and TRBJ2-7; 9 positions match TRBD1. Germline V gene sequence: CDR1 SGHVS, CDR2 FQNEAQ. Trimming removed 0 bases from V and 2 bases from J; junction bases left unmatched: 5. The CDR3 runs 16 residues. The CDR3 DNA reads TGTGCCAGCAGCTTAGCAGGGACAGGGCCTACCTACGAGCAGTACTTC. This encodes CASSLAGTGPTYEQYF.

The CDR3: CASGLVPTGAGSPLHF. The CDR3 DNA is TGTGCTAGTGGTTTGGTACCAACAGGGGCCGGTTCACCCCTCCACTTT. J is TRBJ1-6 and V is TRBV12-5, with TRBD1 matching over 7 bases. This CDR3 has 16 amino acids. CDR1 and CDR2 (germline): LGHNT, FRNRAP. With V trimmed by 0 bases and J by 9 bases, 8 bases remained unmatched.

This clone was found a few times. The chain recombines TRBV30 with TRBJ1-2, with 9 bases lining up with TRBD1. With 4 bases clipped from V and 13 bases from J, the junction kept 19 bases outside the gene matches. Germline values: CDR1 GTSNPN, CDR2 SVGIG (reference sequence). CDR3 length equals 15 residues. The CDR3 sequence: CAWKRDRALSRPSTF. CDR3 bases: TGTGCCTGGAAACGGGACAGGGCCCTTTCTAGGCCCTCCACCTTC.

The chain carries TRBV5-6 and TRBJ1-1; D unclear. There are 13 residues in the CDR3. The V end was cut by 7 bases, the J end by 1 base, with 11 bases between. The V gene's germline CDR1 is SGHDT and CDR2 YYEEEE. CDR3 sequence reads: CASLRRRNTEAFF. CDR3 coding DNA: TGTGCCAGCCTCAGGAGGAGGAACACTGAAGCTTTCTTT. Supplemented by reference TRBV5-6 and TRBJ1-1, the full variable domain reads DAGVTQSPTHLIKTRGQQVTLRCSPKSGHDTVSWYQQALGQGPQFIFQYYEEEERQRGNFPDRFSGHQFPNYSSELNVNALLLGDSALYLCASLRRRNTEAFFGQGTRLTVV.

The J gene is TRBJ1-4, the V gene TRBV7-9; a weak D match, TRBD1 (5 bases). Germline V gene data show CDR1 as SEHNR and CDR2 as FQNEAQ (reference sequence). The V end lost 5 bases, the J end lost 7 bases, and 20 bases lay between the germline ends. The CDR3 loop spans 16 amino acids. The CDR3 reads CASSRFAPGGGEKLFF. The CDR3 DNA follows: TGTGCCAGCAGCAGATTCGCCCCGGGGGGTGGTGAAAAACTGTTTTTT.

The J gene is TRBJ2-7, the V gene TRBV27; TRBD2 matches 7 bases. Germline CDR1 is MNHEY and CDR2 is SMNVEV (reference sequence). V lost 6 bases and J lost 0; bases outside the gene matches: 14. The CDR3 covers 17 residues. CDR3 amino acids: CASSTRFEGGSSYEQYF. CDR3 DNA: TGTGCCAGCAGCACCCGGTTTGAGGGCGGGAGCTCCTACGAGCAGTACTTC.

The chain carries TRBV7-9 and TRBJ2-1; TRBD2 aligns across 7 bases. Germline V lookup: CDR1 SEHNR, CDR2 FQNEAQ (reference sequence). J lost 3 bases, V lost 3 bases, and 11 bases had no gene match. This CDR3 spans 17 amino acids. CDR3 in DNA: TGTGCCAGCAGCTTTGCGGGAGCCGGAAGGGGCTACAATGAGCAGTTCTTC. Translation gives CASSFAGAGRGYNEQFF.

V gene TRBV7-9 combines with J gene TRBJ2-6; 12 positions match TRBD1. Trimming cost V 8 bases and J 2 bases; bases outside gene matches: 1. The germline V gene encodes CDR1 SEHNR and CDR2 FQNEAQ (reference sequence). This CDR3 has 15 amino acids. CDR3 in DNA: TGTGCCAGCGGGACAGGGGGCCCTGGGGCCAACGTCCTGACTTTC. Translated: CASGTGGPGANVLTF.

The chain is built from TRBV5-1 and TRBJ2-1, with a possible D match to TRBD2 (5 bases). The CDR3 sequence is 14 residues long. Germline values: CDR1 SGHRS, CDR2 YFSETQ. Trimming stripped 4 bases from V and 8 bases from J, with 16 bases between. As DNA, the CDR3 is TGCGCCAGCAGCATAGGACTTGCCTGGGATGAGCAGTTCTTC. This sequence encodes CASSIGLAWDEQFF.

The chain joins TRBV7-2 to TRBJ2-7, with 11 bases lining up with TRBD2. V shed 3 bases and J 4 bases; nucleotides not matched to a gene: 5. This CDR3 has 15 residues. CDR1 and CDR2 from the germline V gene are SGHTA and FQGNSA. This CDR3 reads CASSFLAGGSYEQYF. DNA for the CDR3: TGTGCCAGCAGCTTTCTAGCGGGAGGTTCTTACGAGCAGTACTTC.

The CDR3 spells CASSQDLRNTEAFF. The DNA for the CDR3 is TGCGCCAGCAGCCAAGATCTCAGGAACACTGAAGCTTTCTTT. The chain joins TRBV4-1 to TRBJ1-1, with D hard to call. Trimming removed 0 bases at V and 1 base at J, with 6 bases between. The CDR3 covers 14 residues. Germline lookup yields CDR1 MGHRA and CDR2 YSYEKL.

The chain carries TRBV5-1 and TRBJ2-3, with 8 bases aligning to TRBD2. Germline V lookup: CDR1 SGHRS, CDR2 YFSETQ. This CDR3 spans 16 amino acids. V gave up 0 bases and J gave up 2 bases; unmatched junction bases: 5. The CDR3 DNA is TGCGCCAGCAGCTTGGAATCGGGAGGGGCCACAGATACGCAGTATTTT. Amino acid sequence: CASSLESGGATDTQYF. Together with reference TRBV5-1 and TRBJ2-3, the CDR3 gives the full variable domain: KAGVTQTPRYLIKTRGQQVTLSCSPISGHRSVSWYQQTPGQGLQFLFEYFSETQRNKGNFPGRFSGRQFSNSRSEMNVSTLELGDSALYLCASSLESGGATDTQYFGPGTRLTVL.

The chain joins TRBV6-5 to TRBJ2-3, with 8 bases identical to TRBD2. Germline CDR1 MNHEY, CDR2 SVGAGI. The CDR3 is 14 amino acids. Unmatched junction bases numbered 6, after V lost 6 bases and J lost 4 bases. CDR3 in amino acids: CASRTGLDADTQYF. The CDR3 nucleotides read TGTGCCAGCAGGACGGGACTAGACGCAGATACGCAGTATTTT.

This clone has just one count. This chain links TRBV27 with TRBJ2-7; D possibly corresponds to TRBD1 (5 bases). Trimming stripped 5 bases from V and 3 bases from J, with 11 bases between. The CDR3 totals 13 residues. Germline V gene sequence: CDR1 MNHEY, CDR2 SMNVEV (reference sequence). Here the CDR3 DNA reads TGTGCCAGCAGTAGCAGGGCAGACTACGAGCAGTACTTC. Amino acids: CASSSRADYEQYF.

The rearrangement joins TRBV7-2 to TRBJ2-7; D is possibly TRBD2 (5 bases). Looked up from germline, CDR1 is SGHTA and CDR2 is FQGNSA. This CDR3 is built from 13 residues. V was cut by 3 bases and J by 5 bases, with 11 bases left in between. Here the CDR3 DNA reads TGTGCCAGCAGCTTCGTGGTCGGGGACGAGCAGTACTTC. Residues: CASSFVVGDEQYF.

J is TRBJ1-6 and V is TRBV5-1; 8 bases match TRBD1. The CDR3 is made up of 17 amino acids. Germline V CDR1 and CDR2: SGHRS, YFSETQ. J was trimmed by 9 bases and V by 0 bases; bases with no gene match: 11. Here the CDR3 reads CASSLDQGAKSSSPLHF. The CDR3 DNA reads as TGCGCCAGCAGCTTGGATCAGGGGGCTAAAAGTAGTTCACCCCTCCACTTT.

The chain uses TRBV20-1 and TRBJ2-1; the D gene is possibly TRBD2 (6 bases). CDR1 is DFQATT and CDR2 is SNEGSKA in the germline V gene (reference sequence). V dropped 3 bases and J dropped 7 bases, with 7 bases sitting between them. This CDR3 has 11 residues. The CDR3 DNA reads TGCAGTGCTAGCCGGGGGAATGAGCAGTTCTTC. Encoded protein: CSASRGNEQFF.

This sequence joins TRBV25-1 and TRBJ1-2, with 9 bases matching TRBD1. The length of the CDR3 is 15 residues. V was pared by 5 bases and J by 5 bases, with 9 bases of the junction left unmatched. CDR1 and CDR2 (germline): MGHDK, SYGVNS. The CDR3 protein is CASSLPGQGVYGYTF. CDR3 nucleotide sequence: TGTGCCAGCAGTTTACCGGGACAGGGCGTTTATGGCTACACCTTC.

The V gene is TRBV6-6, the J gene TRBJ1-1; D call uncertain. The V and J ends lost 7 bases and 2 bases respectively, with 8 bases between them. Germline CDR1 and CDR2: MNHNY and SVGAGI (reference sequence). The CDR3 totals 12 residues. CDR3 coding DNA: TGTGCCAGCACAAAACAAAACACTGAAGCTTTCTTT. It translates to CASTKQNTEAFF.

CDR3 loop: CASGNELADTQYF. The CDR3, as DNA: TGTGCCAGCGGTAATGAGCTGGCAGATACGCAGTATTTT. The V gene is TRBV7-2, the J gene TRBJ2-3; D is uncertain. Per germline, CDR1 SGHTA and CDR2 FQGNSA. V lost 8 bases, J lost 4 bases, and 13 bases lay in between. This CDR3 contains 13 residues.

The chain is built from TRBV7-9 and TRBJ2-5, with a weak D call TRBD1 (6 bases). The CDR3 is made up of 15 amino acids. With 2 bases removed from V and 5 bases from J, the gap between germline ends came to 15 bases. Germline CDR1 and CDR2: SEHNR and FQNEAQ (reference sequence). As DNA, the CDR3 is TGTGCCAGCAGCTTATTGTATGGGGGCTGGGAGACCCAGTACTTC. This translates into CASSLLYGGWETQYF. Full variable domain (rest looked up from reference TRBV7-9 and TRBJ2-5): DTGVSQNPRHKITKRGQNVTFRCDPISEHNRLYWYRQTLGQGPEFLTYFQNEAQLEKSRLLSDRFSAERPKGSFSTLEIQRTEQGDSAMYLCASSLLYGGWETQYFGPGTRLLVL.

A few counts support this clone. The J gene is TRBJ2-3, the V gene TRBV7-8; tentative D call: TRBD2 (6 bases). This CDR3 spans 13 amino acids. From germline, CDR1 is SGHVS and CDR2 FQNEAQ. V shed 0 bases and J shed 8 bases, with 9 bases lying between them. The chain's CDR3 is CASSLAGRFTQYF. DNA of the CDR3: TGTGCCAGCAGCTTAGCGGGGAGGTTTACGCAGTATTTT.

The CDR3 nucleotides read TGCGCCAGCAGCCAAGCGTATGAAAAACTGTTTTTT. The encoded protein is CASSQAYEKLFF. This sequence joins TRBV4-1 and TRBJ1-4; D gene ambiguous. There are 12 residues in the CDR3. Germline V lookup: CDR1 MGHRA, CDR2 YSYEKL. V was shortened by 1 base and J by 6 bases, with 3 bases between the two germline ends.

V gene TRBV3-1 (or the pseudogene TRBV3-2) combines with J gene TRBJ2-7; 7 nucleotides match TRBD2. The V and J ends lost 1 base and 0 bases, in that order; junction bases with no gene match: 6. Per the germline V gene, CDR1 is LGHDT and CDR2 is YNNKEL (reference sequence). CDR3 size: 16 residues. The CDR3 is CASSQGLAVSSYEQYF. Written as DNA, the CDR3 is TGTGCCAGCAGCCAAGGGCTAGCGGTTAGCTCCTACGAGCAGTACTTC.

This clone was seen only once. The chain links TRBV6-1 to TRBJ1-4, with 7 bases fitting TRBD1. The CDR3 spans 16 residues. The J segment lost 8 bases and the V segment lost 2 bases, leaving 11 bases of the junction unmatched. Per the germline V gene, CDR1 is MNHNS and CDR2 is SASEGT. The CDR3 nucleotides are TGTGCCAGCAGTGAATTCAGGACAGGCGGGCGGGAAAAACTGTTTTTT. This codes for CASSEFRTGGREKLFF.